The sequence of this T cell receptor (beta chain) was determined in a study of T-cell reconstitution after alpha-beta-depleted transplantation in children. Preparation of the TCRbeta library was carried out with unique molecular identifiers. TCRdb recomputed calls from the PCR reads with MiXCR, one row per CDR3 protein. The sample lists about 540,000 distinct CDR3 sequences; about a sixth were seen once. The germline V gene encodes CDR1 SEHNR and CDR2 FQNEAQ (reference sequence). The CDR3 spans 12 residues. Germline trimming cut 1 base from V and 11 bases from J; bases unmatched to any gene: 2. The chain carries TRBV7-9 and TRBJ1-1; 9 bases are a match to TRBD1. Sequenced material: PBMCs from the stem cell graft donor, taken from the stem cell graft. The clonotype comes from a human donor who donated a stem cell graft to a child with acute lymphoblastic leukemia. The CDR3 loop is CASSLGDRVAFF. The CDR3 DNA is TGTGCCAGCAGCTTAGGGGACAGGGTGGCTTTCTTT.